This TCR beta chain was captured in a study of technical replicates of blood from a few donors. This clone appeared a single time. Sequenced by immunoSEQ multiplex PCR; TCRdb stores in-frame clones only, minus some. The sample lists some 87,000 clones; 85% to 95% were seen once. In germline, CDR1 is SNHLY, CDR2 FYNNEI. The CDR3 contains 12 residues. V was shortened by 3 bases and J by 10 bases, with 10 bases between the two germline ends. The sequencing sample was made of T cells isolated from PBMCs. This TCR derives from a human donor in good health. V and J are TRBV2 and TRBJ2-1; D is perhaps TRBD2 (6 bases). CDR3 sequence reads: CASSEIGSEQFF. The CDR3 bases are TGTGCCAGCAGTGAGATCGGGAGCGAGCAGTTCTTC.